Listed here are 29 T cell receptor beta chains from one sample, sequenced in a study of CD8 T cells in ankylosing spondylitis. TCRdb re-derived calls from the 5' RACE reads in MiXCR, one entry per CDR3 protein. The sample includes fewer than 250,000 distinct CDR3 sequences, roughly a tenth seen only once; the top ten take 2.6%. Source material: blood, either unsorted or a sorted T cell fraction (not recorded which). These receptors came from a male donor with ankylosing spondylitis or in good health (not recorded which).

This clonotype was found many times. The chain employs TRBV5-6 and TRBJ1-1, with a weak D call TRBD1 (6 bases). CDR3 length: 15 residues. Trimming pared 3 bases from V and 5 bases from J, leaving 17 bases between. The germline CDR1 and CDR2 sequences are SGHDT and YYEEEE. Written as DNA, the CDR3 is TGTGCCAGCAGCTCGTCCGACAAAGGGGGTACTGAAGCTTTCTTT. Translation: CASSSSDKGGTEAFF.

This clonotype was counted only a few times. The V call is TRBV6-2 or TRBV6-3, the J call TRBJ2-5, with 14 bases lining up with TRBD2. The CDR3 sequence is 16 residues long. The J segment lost 5 bases and the V segment lost 5 bases, leaving 7 bases of the junction unmatched. Germline V gene sequence: CDR1 MNHEY, CDR2 SVGEGT. CDR3: CASSLTSGGALETQYF. Here the CDR3 DNA reads TGTGCCAGCAGTCTGACTAGCGGGGGGGCCTTGGAGACCCAGTACTTC.

This clonotype was seen a few times. The V and J genes are TRBV7-9 and TRBJ2-6; D not resolved. This CDR3 spans 17 amino acids. Trimming left V 4 bases short and J 2 bases short, with 15 bases between. Germline CDR1 and CDR2: SEHNR and FQNEAQ (reference sequence). CDR3 residues: CASSSLYSSPGANVLTF. CDR3 bases: TGTGCCAGCAGCTCATTGTATTCTAGTCCTGGGGCCAACGTCCTGACTTTC.

The chain couples TRBV10-3 to TRBJ2-1; D might be TRBD2 (6 bases). This CDR3 contains 14 residues. Germline V gene lookup returns CDR1 ENHRY and CDR2 SYGVKD. Trimming removed 11 bases at V and 0 bases at J, with 14 bases between. In DNA, the CDR3 is TGTGCCTCATCTAGCGAGAGCTCCTACAATGAGCAGTTCTTC. This gives the protein CASSSESSYNEQFF.

The chain uses TRBV18 and TRBJ2-1, with no clear D. Germline assignment: CDR1 KGHSH and CDR2 LQKENI. The CDR3 sequence is 15 residues long. With 5 bases removed from V and 0 bases from J, the gap between germline ends came to 11 bases. In DNA, the CDR3 is TGTGCCAGCTCATCACTTCCGAGCTCCTACAATGAGCAGTTCTTC. Its protein product is CASSSLPSSYNEQFF.

There are many counts of this clonotype. J is TRBJ2-1 and V is TRBV10-3, with 14 nucleotides matching TRBD2. This CDR3 region has 19 residues. Germline CDR1 is ENHRY and CDR2 is SYGVKD. The junction had 12 bases not matched to a gene; V was cut back by 3 bases and J by 5 bases. The CDR3 DNA is TGTGCCATCAGTGATATCTCCGGGACTAGCGGGAGTGGGAACAATGAGCAGTTCTTC. It specifies CAISDISGTSGSGNNEQFF.

The CDR3 bases are TGTGCCAGCAGCTTATTCGGGGATGAAGCTTTCTTT. As protein: CASSLFGDEAFF. The chain recombines TRBV11-2 with TRBJ1-1; no clear D. Germline V CDR1 and CDR2: SGHAT, FQNNGV. Trimming cost V 2 bases and J 7 bases, with 8 bases left between them. The CDR3 sequence is 12 residues long.

This clonotype was observed at least ten times. A read error may account for a junction end that differs from germline. V is TRBV25-1 and J is TRBJ2-3; D perhaps matches TRBD2 (5 bases). CDR3 length: 17 residues. The germline V gene has CDR1 MGHDK and CDR2 SYGVNS. CDR3: CASRELVERFSTDTQYF. DNA of the CDR3: TGTGCCAGCAGGGAATTGGTGGAGCGGTTTAGCACAGATACGCAGTATTTT.

This clonotype was seen many times. This chain joins TRBV28 and TRBJ2-2; 9 nucleotides agree with TRBD1. This CDR3 has 14 residues. Looked up from germline, CDR1 is MDHEN and CDR2 is SYDVKM. V lost 10 bases and J lost 4; bases outside the gene matches: 7. This CDR3 reads CATLDRGSTGELFF. The CDR3 DNA is TGTGCCACCCTAGACAGGGGGAGCACCGGGGAGCTGTTTTTT.

In this sample, this clonotype turned up a few times. The chain couples TRBV7-9 to TRBJ2-7; TRBD2 matches 11 bases. Germline trimming cut 7 bases from V and 4 bases from J; bases unmatched to any gene: 9. Looked up from germline, CDR1 is SEHNR and CDR2 is FQNEAQ (reference sequence). The CDR3 contains 15 residues. The CDR3 DNA follows: TGTGCCAGCAACGACCCTAGCGGGAGGTTTTACGAGCAGTACTTC. It translates to CASNDPSGRFYEQYF.

This clonotype was detected many times. CDR3 nucleotide sequence: TGTGCCAGCAGTTACTATACTAGCGGGAGGGACACCGGGGAGCTGTTTTTT. Its protein is CASSYYTSGRDTGELFF. This sequence joins TRBV6-5 and TRBJ2-2; 13 positions agree with TRBD2. The V gene end was trimmed by 1 base and the J gene end by 3 bases; junction bases not matched to a gene: 2. The CDR3 extends over 17 amino acids. Germline V gives CDR1 MNHEY, CDR2 SVGAGI.

Turning to this clonotype: It may be a read error: a sequence one base away is much more abundant. This rearrangement joins TRBV2 to TRBJ1-5; the D gene is possibly TRBD1 (6 bases). The CDR3 totals 14 residues. Germline CDR1 and CDR2: SNHLY and FYNNEI. The V gene lost 8 bases and the J gene lost 3 bases, with 14 bases spanning the gap. The CDR3 nucleotides are TGTGCCAGCCGGGGGAGGGGGGACAATCAGCCCCAGCATTTT. Translating gives CASRGRGDNQPQHF. The variable domain in full, completed from reference TRBV2 and TRBJ1-5, reads EPEVTQTPSHQVTQMGQEVILRCVPISNHLYFYWYRQILGQKVEFLVSFYNNEISEKSEIFDDQFSVERPDGSNFTLKIRSTKLEDSAMYFCASRGRGDNQPQHFGDGTRLSIL.

This sequence joins TRBV30 and TRBJ2-7; 9 bases map to TRBD1. Germline CDR1 is GTSNPN and CDR2 is SVGIG (reference sequence). With V trimmed by 4 bases and J by 5 bases, 12 bases remained unmatched. This CDR3 has 15 amino acids. This CDR3 reads CAWTIKGQGWNEQYF. In nucleotides, the CDR3 is TGTGCCTGGACTATAAAGGGACAGGGTTGGAACGAGCAGTACTTC.

This clonotype was seen many times. V gene TRBV12-3 or TRBV12-4 combines with J gene TRBJ1-2; D is perhaps TRBD1 (6 bases). The CDR3 extends over 13 amino acids. Trimming stripped 3 bases from V and 8 bases from J, with 13 bases between. In nucleotides, the CDR3 is TGTGCCAGCAGTTTGGGAGGGGGAGGAGGCTACACCTTC. This encodes CASSLGGGGGYTF.

This clonotype showed up many times. The chain joins TRBV4-1 to TRBJ2-1, with 7 bases matching TRBD1. This CDR3 comprises 14 residues. V gave up 3 bases and J gave up 9 bases; unmatched junction bases: 8. In germline, CDR1 is MGHRA, CDR2 YSYEKL. CDR3 sequence (DNA): TGCGCCAGCAGCCAGGGCCCTACAGGGGCTGAGCAGTTCTTC. Residues: CASSQGPTGAEQFF.

V gene TRBV5-1 combines with J gene TRBJ2-2, with TRBD1 matching over 8 bases. The V gene's germline CDR1 is SGHRS and CDR2 YFSETQ. V lost 0 bases to trimming and J lost 4 bases; unmatched junction nucleotides: 5. This CDR3 spans 16 amino acids. DNA of the CDR3: TGCGCCAGCAGCTTGGTTCAGGGGGCGTCCACCGGGGAGCTGTTTTTT. Its translation: CASSLVQGASTGELFF.

This clonotype was counted a few times. The genes are TRBV5-1 and TRBJ2-3, with 8 bases identical to TRBD2. Germline V gene sequence: CDR1 SGHRS, CDR2 YFSETQ. The CDR3 loop spans 15 amino acids. V lost 4 bases, J lost 2 bases, and 6 bases stayed unmatched. DNA for the CDR3: TGCGCCAGCAGCCTCTGGACTAGCCCCACAGATACGCAGTATTTT. Protein product: CASSLWTSPTDTQYF. Full variable domain (outside the CDR3, taken from reference TRBV5-1 and TRBJ2-3): KAGVTQTPRYLIKTRGQQVTLSCSPISGHRSVSWYQQTPGQGLQFLFEYFSETQRNKGNFPGRFSGRQFSNSRSEMNVSTLELGDSALYLCASSLWTSPTDTQYFGPGTRLTVL.

The sample holds a few counts of this clonotype. V usage is TRBV20-1 and J usage is TRBJ2-7; 15 bases fit TRBD2. CDR1 and CDR2 from the germline V gene are DFQATT and SNEGSKA (reference sequence). The V segment lost 1 base and the J segment 4 bases; nucleotides outside the gene matches: 14. There are 19 residues in the CDR3. The CDR3 nucleotides read TGCAGTGCTAGAGGGCCCGGACTAGCGGGAGGGCCGAGTATATACGAGCAGTACTTC. Its protein is CSARGPGLAGGPSIYEQYF.

With respect to this clonotype: One base away lies a much larger clone, so this may be a sequencing read error. The CDR3 DNA sequence: TGTGCTTCCGGGAGGGCTGATGAAGAACTGTTTTTT. This translates into CASGRADEELFF. The V gene is TRBV7-9, the J gene TRBJ1-4, with D uncertain. This CDR3 has 12 amino acids. In germline, CDR1 is SEHNR, CDR2 FQNEAQ (reference sequence).

The genes are TRBV10-3 and TRBJ1-4; D ambiguous. The V gene's germline CDR1 is ENHRY and CDR2 SYGVKD. CDR3 length: 15 residues. Trimming cost V 3 bases and J 8 bases, with 16 bases left between them. The CDR3 sequence: CAISEEGRSGEKLFF. The CDR3 DNA reads TGTGCCATCAGTGAAGAGGGTAGGTCCGGGGAAAAACTGTTTTTT.

This clonotype was counted ten times or more. The chain combines TRBV5-6 with TRBJ2-3, with 9 bases identical to TRBD1. The CDR3 loop spans 15 amino acids. Trimming took 5 bases from V and 5 from J; bases not matched to a gene: 9. Germline CDR1 reads SGHDT; CDR2 reads YYEEEE. The CDR3 protein is CASSSGTGWGDTQYF. CDR3 DNA sequence: TGTGCCAGCAGTTCCGGGACAGGGTGGGGAGATACGCAGTATTTT.

Many counts were recorded for this clonotype. The CDR3 sequence is CASSTTHSGAGELFF. CDR3 nucleotide sequence: TGTGCCAGCAGCACCACTCATAGCGGGGCCGGGGAGCTGTTTTTT. The chain uses TRBV9 and TRBJ2-2; 8 nucleotides align to TRBD2. This CDR3 is built from 15 residues. The J segment lost 6 bases and the V segment lost 4 bases, leaving 8 bases of the junction unmatched. Germline assignment: CDR1 SGDLS and CDR2 YYNGEE.

This clonotype was seen at least ten times. The V gene is TRBV20-1, the J gene TRBJ2-3, with 8 nucleotides matching TRBD2. CDR3 size: 12 residues. V gave up 4 bases and J gave up 6 bases; unmatched junction bases: 3. Per the germline V gene, CDR1 is DFQATT and CDR2 is SNEGSKA (reference sequence). The CDR3, as DNA: TGCAGTGCTACGGGGGGGCGGGATACGCAGTATTTT. It encodes CSATGGRDTQYF.

At least ten counts were recorded for this clonotype. The chain has TRBV10-3 and TRBJ2-2, with 13 nucleotides matching TRBD2. CDR3 length: 16 amino acids. J gave up 7 bases and V 10 bases, and 12 bases lay outside the gene matches. CDR1 and CDR2 (germline): ENHRY, SYGVKD. In DNA form, the CDR3 reads TGTGCCACCCTCGGACTAGCGGGAGTCCCGGGCGGGGAGCTGTTTTTT. Translated: CATLGLAGVPGGELFF.

This clonotype was seen repeatedly, ten times or more. This sequence joins TRBV2 and TRBJ2-1; TRBD2 aligns across 7 bases. V shed 5 bases, J shed 4 bases, and the junction held 8 bases outside the gene matches. Germline CDR1 and CDR2: SNHLY and FYNNEI. The CDR3 is 15 residues long. In DNA, the CDR3 is TGTGCCAGCAGTAAAGAGGCTAGCGGTTACAATGAGCAGTTCTTC. This gives the protein CASSKEASGYNEQFF.

V is TRBV19 and J is TRBJ2-1; tentatively, D is TRBD1 (5 bases). The germline V gene has CDR1 LNHDA and CDR2 SQIVND (reference sequence). The CDR3 has 15 amino acids. V was shortened by 10 bases and J by 6 bases, with 22 bases between the two germline ends. CDR3 sequence: CATLPSPGSTNEQFF. The CDR3 nucleotides are TGTGCCACCTTACCGAGCCCAGGGTCCACCAATGAGCAGTTCTTC. Supplemented by reference TRBV19 and TRBJ2-1, the full variable domain reads DGGITQSPKYLFRKEGQNVTLSCEQNLNHDAMYWYRQDPGQGLRLIYYSQIVNDFQKGDIAEGYSVSREKKESFPLTVTSAQKNPTAFYLCATLPSPGSTNEQFFGPGTRLTVL.

This clonotype was seen ten or more times. This sequence joins TRBV4-2 and TRBJ1-4; maybe TRBD1 (5 bases). Germline CDR1 is LGHNA and CDR2 is YNFKEQ. This CDR3 comprises 15 residues. V was trimmed by 5 bases and J by 4 bases, leaving 14 bases between them. The CDR3 DNA reads TGTGCCAGCAGCACAGGACTGGGTGTTAATGAAAAACTGTTTTTT. It yields the protein CASSTGLGVNEKLFF.

There are a few counts of this clonotype. The chain combines TRBV10-3 with TRBJ1-2; D not resolved. This CDR3 region has 14 residues. Germline V CDR1 and CDR2: ENHRY, SYGVKD. The germline V and J ends were trimmed by 0 bases and 8 bases, with 13 bases remaining between them. CDR3 in DNA: TGTGCCATCAGTGAGTCGTCGTGGGTCGGAGGCTACACCTTC. It translates to CAISESSWVGGYTF.

At least ten counts were recorded for this clonotype. This sequence joins TRBV18 and TRBJ2-3; D is uncertain. The V gene's germline CDR1 is KGHSH and CDR2 LQKENI. Trimming cost V 4 bases and J 0 bases, with 11 bases left between them. CDR3 length: 15 amino acids. This CDR3 reads CASSLGTPSTDTQYF. CDR3 DNA sequence: TGTGCCAGCTCACTTGGCACCCCTAGCACAGATACGCAGTATTTT.